The 32 T cell receptor beta chains presented below share a single source sample, sequenced in a study of regulatory T cells in long-lasting Graves disease (dated by TCRdb to the early 2020s). Read against the paper, the sample's time point label means: persistent/refractory GD, antithyroid drugs over 5 years with positive TRAb. For both TCR sequencing and RNA sequencing, RNA was extracted from PBMCs using TRIzol. Receptor amplification or capture employed multiplex PCR. Sequencing was performed on an Illumina HiSeq 4000. TCR beta libraries were built with iRepertoire HTBI primers and Arm-PCR amplification of CDR3 regions. The raw public reads went through TCRdb reprocessing: fastp at Q25, MiXCR clone calling, in-frame beta chains kept. Rows are unified per CDR3 protein, each entry keeping the most common DNA and genes. This sample is represented by over 650,000 distinct CDR3 sequences; roughly 30% of them were singletons. The top ten clones comprise roughly 46% of the sample.

This specimen consisted of peripheral blood mononuclear cells (PBMCs), obtained when the disease was refractory, from a patient treated with antithyroid drugs. The receptors derive from a female donor with Graves disease.

This chain connects TRBV7-9 to TRBJ1-5, with D maybe TRBD1 (5 bases). Deletions cut 5 bases from V and 4 bases from J, with 12 bases between. Germline CDR1 reads SEHNR; CDR2 reads FQNEAQ (reference sequence). The CDR3 is 14 residues long. As DNA, the CDR3 is TGTGCCAGCAGCGTCCCAGGGCCTAATCAGCCCCAGCATTTT. It translates to CASSVPGPNQPQHF.

This clonotype has ten or more counts. V and J are TRBV6-1 and TRBJ1-2; D uncertain. Looked up from germline, CDR1 is MNHNS and CDR2 is SASEGT. The V gene lost 8 bases and the J gene lost 6 bases, with 10 bases spanning the gap. The CDR3 is made up of 11 amino acids. CDR3 loop: CASQTADGYTF. DNA of the CDR3: TGTGCCAGCCAAACAGCCGATGGCTACACCTTC.

The chain links TRBV9 to TRBJ2-1; no firm D call. V lost 0 bases and J lost 4, with 11 bases in between. CDR1 and CDR2 (germline): SGDLS, YYNGEE. This CDR3 comprises 15 residues. For the CDR3, the DNA is TGTGCCAGCAGCGTAGCGGATAGGGTTTACAATGAGCAGTTCTTC. Translating it yields CASSVADRVYNEQFF.

This clonotype has more than one count but fewer than ten. CDR3 sequence: CASRGGTILNGYTF. Written as DNA, the CDR3 is TGTGCCAGCAGGGGAGGGACAATCCTCAATGGCTACACCTTC. The rearrangement uses TRBV11-2 and TRBJ1-2; tentative D call: TRBD1 (6 bases). The CDR3 has 14 amino acids. V lost 6 bases and J 6 bases, leaving 17 bases between the germline ends. CDR1 is SGHAT and CDR2 is FQNNGV in the germline V gene.

This clonotype occurred once. The J gene is TRBJ2-2, the V gene TRBV7-3; D not certain. Per the germline V gene, CDR1 is SGHTA and CDR2 is FQGTGA. The CDR3 has 14 amino acids. V was shortened by 4 bases and J by 1 base, with 7 bases between the two germline ends. This CDR3 is CASSSTLNTGELFF. The CDR3 DNA reads as TGTGCCAGCAGCTCGACCCTGAACACCGGGGAGCTGTTTTTT.

This chain uses TRBV29-1 with TRBJ1-4; D unclear. This CDR3 has 14 residues. V lost 1 base and J 5 bases, leaving 11 bases between the germline ends. Looked up from germline, CDR1 is SQVTM and CDR2 is ANQGSEA. The CDR3, as DNA: TGCAGCGTTGAAGTGCCAGGCAGCAATGAAAAACTGTTTTTT. Amino acid sequence: CSVEVPGSNEKLFF. The variable domain in full, completed from reference TRBV29-1 and TRBJ1-4, reads SAVISQKPSRDICQRGTSLTIQCQVDSQVTMMFWYRQQPGQSLTLIATANQGSEATYESGFVIDKFPISRPNLTFSTLTVSNMSPEDSSIYLCSVEVPGSNEKLFFGSGTQLSVL.

J is TRBJ2-3 and V is TRBV7-3; 7 bases are a match to TRBD1. Germline assignment: CDR1 SGHTA and CDR2 FQGTGA. Trimming took 1 base from V and 2 from J; bases not matched to a gene: 6. CDR3 length: 16 amino acids. DNA for the CDR3: TGTGCCAGCAGCTTAAACGGACAGGACTTCACAGATACGCAGTATTTT. This translates into CASSLNGQDFTDTQYF. The full variable domain, its missing parts supplied by reference TRBV7-3 and TRBJ2-3, is GAGVSQTPSNKVTEKGKYVELRCDPISGHTALYWYRQSLGQGPEFLIYFQGTGAADDSGLPNDRFFAVRPEGSVSTLKIQRTERGDSAVYLCASSLNGQDFTDTQYFGPGTRLTVL.

This clonotype occurred many times. This rearrangement joins TRBV28 to TRBJ2-7, with 8 bases fitting TRBD1. This CDR3 spans 15 amino acids. Germline V gene data show CDR1 as MDHEN and CDR2 as SYDVKM. V gave up 5 bases and J gave up 0 bases; unmatched junction bases: 6. The CDR3: CASSAGTGSSYEQYF. The CDR3 region has the DNA TGTGCCAGCAGTGCCGGGACAGGCAGCTCCTACGAGCAGTACTTC.

The rearrangement uses TRBV6-2 or TRBV6-3 and TRBJ1-5; no clear D. The V end lost 0 bases, the J end lost 6 bases, and 9 bases lay between the germline ends. The germline CDR1 and CDR2 sequences are MNHEY and SVGEGT. This CDR3 contains 14 residues. CDR3 nucleotide sequence: TGTGCCAGCAGTTACTCGGGGATGGGTCAGCCCCAGCATTTT. This gives the protein CASSYSGMGQPQHF.

The chain is built from TRBV15 and TRBJ1-5; the D gene is possibly TRBD1 (5 bases). The CDR3 runs to 16 residues. The V end was cut by 1 base, the J end by 2 bases, with 12 bases between. CDR1 is LNHNV, CDR2 YYDKDF, per germline (reference sequence). The CDR3 here is CATSRAQGYGNQPQHF. The CDR3 region has the DNA TGTGCCACCAGCAGAGCTCAGGGTTATGGCAATCAGCCCCAGCATTTT.

The chain is built from TRBV30 and TRBJ2-7, with TRBD2 as a possible D gene (7 bases). Germline V CDR1 and CDR2: GTSNPN, SVGIG (reference sequence). The CDR3 spans 12 residues. V gave up 8 bases and J gave up 3 bases, with 14 bases separating them. CDR3 nucleotides: TGTGCCGGGGGGGGGCGCTACTACGAGCAGTACTTC. It encodes CAGGGRYYEQYF.

The sample holds many counts of this clonotype. An end of the junction does not agree with germline; a read error may underlie this. CDR3: CASSFPGQGYEQYF. The CDR3 bases are TGCGCCAGCAGCTTTCCGGGACAGGGCTACGAGCAGTACTTC. The chain has TRBV7-9 and TRBJ2-7; 9 bases line up with TRBD1. This CDR3 region has 14 residues. Looked up from germline, CDR1 is SEHNR and CDR2 is FQNEAQ (reference sequence).

This clonotype was recorded many times. The gene calls are TRBV2 and TRBJ1-1; 10 bases match TRBD1. Germline V CDR1 and CDR2: SNHLY, FYNNEI. Trimming cost V 9 bases and J 0 bases; bases outside gene matches: 7. The CDR3 has 15 residues. The CDR3, as DNA: TGTGCCAGTAGGCGGGGACAGGGGATGAACACTGAAGCTTTCTTT. It specifies CASRRGQGMNTEAFF. The entire variable domain, with the rest obtained from reference TRBV2 and TRBJ1-1, is as follows: EPEVTQTPSHQVTQMGQEVILRCVPISNHLYFYWYRQILGQKVEFLVSFYNNEISEKSEIFDDQFSVERPDGSNFTLKIRSTKLEDSAMYFCASRRGQGMNTEAFFGQGTRLTVV.

This clonotype has ten or more counts. The chain carries TRBV28 and TRBJ1-1, with D uncertain. Looked up from germline, CDR1 is MDHEN and CDR2 is SYDVKM. V was trimmed by 2 bases and J by 4 bases, leaving 5 bases between them. CDR3 length equals 12 residues. CDR3 loop: CASSLDLTEAFF. CDR3 bases: TGTGCCAGCAGTTTAGACCTCACTGAAGCTTTCTTT.

The rearrangement links TRBV12-3 or TRBV12-4 to TRBJ1-4; D remains ambiguous. Trimming cost V 6 bases and J 2 bases, with 13 bases left between them. This CDR3 has 15 residues. CDR3 in amino acids: CASSPWGDTNEKLFF. The CDR3 DNA is TGTGCCAGCAGCCCATGGGGTGACACTAATGAAAAACTGTTTTTT.

This clonotype was counted only a few times. The chain recombines TRBV7-2 with TRBJ1-3; TRBD1 aligns across 10 bases. CDR3 length: 17 amino acids. The J segment lost 4 bases and the V segment lost 5 bases, leaving 11 bases of the junction unmatched. Per the germline V gene, CDR1 is SGHTA and CDR2 is FQGNSA. This chain's CDR3 is CASSGSSGQGHGNTIYF. CDR3 bases: TGTGCCAGCAGCGGCTCTTCGGGACAGGGGCACGGAAACACCATATATTTT. The complete variable domain, with remaining parts taken from reference TRBV7-2 and TRBJ1-3, reads GAGVSQSPSNKVTEKGKDVELRCDPISGHTALYWYRQSLGQGLEFLIYFQGNSAPDKSGLPSDRFSAERTGGSVSTLTIQRTQQEDSAVYLCASSGSSGQGHGNTIYFGEGSWLTVV.

About this clonotype itself: Since a much larger clone is just one base distant, this may be a read error. The chain has TRBV12-3 or TRBV12-4 and TRBJ1-5; 7 bases align to TRBD1. CDR3 length: 13 residues. The J segment lost 5 bases and the V segment lost 7 bases, leaving 5 bases of the junction unmatched. The CDR3 region has the DNA TGTGCCAGCAAAACAGGGGACCATCAGCCCCAGCATTTT. Translation gives CASKTGDHQPQHF.

V usage is TRBV2 and J usage is TRBJ2-2; 10 positions match TRBD1. Germline lookup yields CDR1 SNHLY and CDR2 FYNNEI. This CDR3 spans 14 amino acids. The trim removed 7 bases at V and 5 bases at J, leaving 4 bases unmatched. CDR3 in DNA: TGTGCCAGCACCGGGACAGGGGTTACCGGGGAGCTGTTTTTT. Translated, it gives CASTGTGVTGELFF.

This clonotype was observed many times. The chain couples TRBV12-3 or TRBV12-4 to TRBJ1-5, with a possible D match to TRBD1 (6 bases). The CDR3 loop spans 14 amino acids. Trimming removed 4 bases from V and 6 bases from J, with 13 bases in between. CDR3 in DNA: TGTGCCAGCAGTTACGATAGGGGGAGTCAGCCCCAGCATTTT. This translates into CASSYDRGSQPQHF.

This sequence joins TRBV19 and TRBJ2-7; maybe TRBD2 (5 bases). This CDR3 has 13 amino acids. Germline V gene data show CDR1 as LNHDA and CDR2 as SQIVND (reference sequence). V lost 8 bases, J lost 0 bases, and 11 bases lay in between. The CDR3, as DNA: TGTGCCAGTGGCGTCCGGGGCTCCTACGAGCAGTACTTC. This encodes CASGVRGSYEQYF.

This clonotype occurred many times. The V and J genes are TRBV28 and TRBJ1-2; D not resolved. The CDR3 runs to 12 residues. V lost 10 bases and J lost 0, with 9 bases in between. The germline V gene encodes CDR1 MDHEN and CDR2 SYDVKM. DNA for the CDR3: TGTGCCAACCAGGACCCTAACTATGGCTACACCTTC. Amino acids: CANQDPNYGYTF.

The chain is built from TRBV6-2 or TRBV6-3 and TRBJ2-2; 7 bases line up with TRBD1. Trimming took 7 bases from V and 5 from J; bases not matched to a gene: 7. Germline V gives CDR1 MNHEY, CDR2 SVGEGT. This CDR3 contains 14 residues. CDR3 nucleotide sequence: TGTGCCAGCAAGGGAGACAGGGTAACCGGGGAGCTGTTTTTT. Its protein is CASKGDRVTGELFF.

The rearrangement joins TRBV6-5 to TRBJ1-1; D may be TRBD1 (6 bases). V lost 8 bases and J 6 bases, leaving 19 bases between the germline ends. The CDR3 contains 14 residues. Germline CDR1 is MNHEY and CDR2 is SVGAGI. The CDR3 sequence is CASGFGGLRAEAFF. The CDR3 DNA follows: TGTGCCAGCGGTTTTGGGGGGCTGAGGGCTGAAGCTTTCTTT.

This clonotype was seen many times. This rearrangement joins TRBV25-1 to TRBJ1-1, with D possibly being TRBD1 (5 bases). Deletions cut 5 bases from V and 1 base from J, with 14 bases between. CDR3 length equals 15 residues. Germline V gives CDR1 MGHDK, CDR2 SYGVNS. This CDR3 is CASSSYGAPNTEAFF. CDR3 DNA: TGTGCCAGCAGTTCGTACGGGGCCCCGAACACTGAAGCTTTCTTT.

The chain couples TRBV29-1 to TRBJ2-7; 7 bases fit TRBD1. This CDR3 has 12 amino acids. With 4 bases clipped from V and 6 bases from J, the junction kept 6 bases outside the gene matches. The germline V gene encodes CDR1 SQVTM and CDR2 ANQGSEA. The CDR3 DNA reads TGCAGCGTTGTTAGGGGGCACGGCGAGCAGTACTTC. This encodes CSVVRGHGEQYF.

This clonotype was recorded at least ten times. The chain carries TRBV7-9 and TRBJ1-1, with 10 bases that match TRBD1. V shed 5 bases, J shed 0 bases, and the junction held 6 bases outside the gene matches. Germline V gene sequence: CDR1 SEHNR, CDR2 FQNEAQ (reference sequence). The CDR3 extends over 16 amino acids. The CDR3 DNA sequence: TGTGCCAGCAGCCTAAGGACAGGGGGAATGAACACTGAAGCTTTCTTT. It specifies CASSLRTGGMNTEAFF. The whole variable domain, filled in from reference TRBV7-9 and TRBJ1-1, reads DTGVSQNPRHKITKRGQNVTFRCDPISEHNRLYWYRQTLGQGPEFLTYFQNEAQLEKSRLLSDRFSAERPKGSFSTLEIQRTEQGDSAMYLCASSLRTGGMNTEAFFGQGTRLTVV.

This clonotype was detected many times. The V and J genes are TRBV2 and TRBJ1-2, with D maybe TRBD1 (5 bases). Trimming removed 3 bases from V and 4 bases from J, with 9 bases in between. There are 13 residues in the CDR3. Germline V gene lookup returns CDR1 SNHLY and CDR2 FYNNEI. Here the CDR3 DNA reads TGTGCCAGCAGTGAGGATCAGGGCTATGGCTACACCTTC. Its protein is CASSEDQGYGYTF.

The chain combines TRBV7-2 with TRBJ2-7, with TRBD2 identical over 10 bases. Per the germline V gene, CDR1 is SGHTA and CDR2 is FQGNSA. The CDR3 runs 16 residues. V was clipped by 5 bases and J by 0 bases; unmatched bases: 7. CDR3 residues: CASSQDSSGSSYEQYF. CDR3 bases: TGTGCCAGCAGCCAAGATTCTAGCGGGAGCTCCTACGAGCAGTACTTC.

The V gene is TRBV10-3, the J gene TRBJ1-4; perhaps TRBD1 as D (5 bases). CDR3 length equals 14 residues. Trimming cost V 2 bases and J 8 bases, with 12 bases left between them. Germline loops: CDR1 ENHRY, CDR2 SYGVKD. CDR3 sequence (DNA): TGTGCCATCAGTGAGGCGGGGACGGTCGAAAAACTGTTTTTT. Translated: CAISEAGTVEKLFF.

In its sample, this clonotype was seen a few times. The CDR3 here is CASSANPGNGETQYF. The CDR3 DNA sequence: TGTGCCAGCAGCGCAAACCCGGGAAATGGAGAGACCCAGTACTTC. This chain connects TRBV9 to TRBJ2-5; TRBD2 might be the D (5 bases). The germline V gene has CDR1 SGDLS and CDR2 YYNGEE. This CDR3 has 15 amino acids. Trimming shortened V by 3 bases and J by 4 bases, and 16 bases separated the two germline ends.

J is TRBJ1-2 and V is TRBV6-2 or TRBV6-3; D gene uncertain. CDR3 size: 13 residues. The V end lost 0 bases, the J end lost 8 bases, and 10 bases lay between the germline ends. CDR1 is MNHEY, CDR2 SVGEGT, per germline. The CDR3 here is CASSYSRQRGYTF. CDR3 coding DNA: TGTGCCAGCAGTTACTCGAGGCAACGGGGCTACACCTTC.

This clonotype was seen ten or more times. J is TRBJ1-2 and V is TRBV30, with D possibly TRBD1 on 5 matching bases. Germline V lookup: CDR1 GTSNPN, CDR2 SVGIG (reference sequence). The length of the CDR3 is 13 residues. With 0 bases removed from V and 2 bases from J, the gap between germline ends came to 7 bases. CDR3 in amino acids: CAWSVQVNYGYTF. CDR3 in DNA: TGTGCCTGGAGTGTACAGGTGAACTATGGCTACACCTTC.